The clone carrying this T cell receptor (beta chain) has a count of ten or more. Its antigen is currently unknown. Germline assignment: CDR1 SGHDT and CDR2 YYEEEE. The J segment lost 5 bases and the V segment lost 4 bases, leaving 7 bases of the junction unmatched. This CDR3 contains 15 residues. This specimen belongs to a study of CD8+CD57+ T cells in acquired aplastic anemia. Background on the study: Mean yield of DNA from sorted CD4+ and CD8+ cells was approximately 3 ug. Findings and caveats of the study: Patients and controls had CD8+ Simpson's diversity values that were not significantly distinct.

It was genomic DNA that served as the template for profiling TCR beta VDJ and CDR3. TCRdb analysed the reads with MiXCR anew, one entry per CDR3 protein. Found here are more than 100,000 distinct CDR3 sequences, over 45% of them singletons; the top ten hold about 2.5%. The TCR originated in a human donor in good health, serving as a control. V usage is TRBV5-6 and J usage is TRBJ1-4; the match to TRBD1 covers 8 bases. The material sequenced was sorted CD4+, CD8+, or CD8+CD57+ T cells (not recorded which) from PBMCs. In DNA form, the CDR3 reads TGTGCCAGCAGCCGAAGGACAGGGACAAATGAAAAACTGTTTTTT. This encodes CASSRRTGTNEKLFF.